Presented here are 20 T cell receptor beta chains from one specimen sequenced in a study of blood T cell repertoires in COVID-19. Assay: immunoSEQ multiplex PCR; the TCRdb copy retains only in-frame clones and omits some. The table has about 220,000 clones, 65% to 90% seen once. The sequencing input was peripheral blood. The receptors derive from a man in his forties who had recovered from COVID-19.

The chain links TRBV18 to TRBJ2-6; maybe TRBD1 (5 bases). Germline CDR1 and CDR2: KGHSH and LQKENI. The length of the CDR3 is 18 residues. V lost 3 bases and J lost 0, with 15 bases in between. CDR3 sequence: CASSPFQGSISGANVLTF. In nucleotides, the CDR3 is TGTGCCAGCTCACCCTTCCAGGGTTCCATCTCTGGGGCCAACGTCCTGACTTTC.

V and J are TRBV5-6 and TRBJ1-2, with 9 bases matching TRBD1. Unmatched junction bases numbered 17, after V lost 0 bases and J lost 8 bases. CDR3 length equals 18 residues. Germline V gene data show CDR1 as SGHDT and CDR2 as YYEEEE. The CDR3: CASSLAPGQGARLRGYTF. CDR3 DNA: TGTGCCAGCAGCTTGGCCCCGGGACAGGGTGCCCGCCTAAGAGGCTACACCTTC.

This clone showed up just once. The V gene is TRBV4-1, the J gene TRBJ1-2; tentatively, D is TRBD1 (5 bases). The CDR3 sequence is 15 residues long. CDR1 and CDR2 from the germline V gene are MGHRA and YSYEKL. Trimming pared 1 base from V and 2 bases from J, leaving 11 bases between. DNA for the CDR3: TGCGCCAGCAGCCAAGGTGGGGCTTACAACTATGGCTACACCTTC. Translation gives CASSQGGAYNYGYTF.

The chain recombines TRBV7-2 with TRBJ2-6; a possible D gene is TRBD2 (6 bases). V dropped 6 bases and J dropped 0 bases, with 12 bases sitting between them. The CDR3 runs to 16 residues. Germline CDR1 SGHTA, CDR2 FQGNSA. The CDR3 bases are TGTGCCAGCAGTCGGGACGGGAGCTCTGGGGCCAACGTCCTGACTTTC. It encodes CASSRDGSSGANVLTF.

This clone was counted between two and nine times. The rearrangement uses TRBV7-9 and TRBJ2-3; 8 bases match TRBD2. The CDR3 consists of 15 residues. Germline CDR1 reads SEHNR; CDR2 reads FQNEAQ (reference sequence). J lost 2 bases, V lost 5 bases, and 6 bases had no gene match. CDR3 DNA: TGTGCCAGCAGCCCAGGAGCGGGGGTCACAGATACGCAGTATTTT. It translates to CASSPGAGVTDTQYF.

The V call is TRBV10-3, the J call TRBJ2-1; 11 nucleotides line up with TRBD2. The V and J ends lost 1 base and 9 bases, in that order; junction bases with no gene match: 5. From germline, CDR1 is ENHRY and CDR2 SYGVKD. This CDR3 is built from 15 residues. CDR3 DNA sequence: TGTGCCATCAGTGAGTTCACTAGCGGGAGAGGTGAGCAGTTCTTC. Translated, it gives CAISEFTSGRGEQFF.

The chain joins TRBV19 to TRBJ2-7; 7 bases are a match to TRBD1. CDR1 and CDR2 from the germline V gene are LNHDA and SQIVND (reference sequence). The CDR3 is 14 residues long. V was pared by 8 bases and J by 5 bases, with 12 bases of the junction left unmatched. The CDR3 DNA is TGTGCCAGTCAAAGGGGGCCAAGCTACCACGAGCAGTACTTC. Translating gives CASQRGPSYHEQYF.

The chain carries TRBV9 and TRBJ2-7, with D perhaps TRBD2 (6 bases). V gave up 2 bases and J gave up 6 bases, with 12 bases separating them. The length of the CDR3 is 13 residues. Germline-derived CDR1 and CDR2 are SGDLS and YYNGEE. The CDR3 nucleotides read TGTGCCAGCAGCGTGGGGCTGCGGGGCGAGCAGTACTTC. As protein: CASSVGLRGEQYF.

CDR3 amino acids: CAGLDSNSGNTIYF. In DNA, the CDR3 is TGTGCCGGGCTGGACAGCAACTCTGGAAACACCATATATTTT. This chain connects TRBV5-3 to TRBJ1-3; a weak D match, TRBD1 (6 bases). TRBV5-3 is an ORF, and what it does is uncertain. This CDR3 spans 14 amino acids. V was pared by 10 bases and J by 0 bases, with 14 bases between.

Only one count was recorded for this clone. The same CDR3 arises from other DNA sequences in this sample as well. The V gene is TRBV12-5, the J gene TRBJ2-5; 10 bases line up with TRBD1. Germline V lookup: CDR1 LGHNT, CDR2 FRNRAP. Losses at the gene ends were 5 bases for V and 3 bases for J; bases not matched to a gene: 0. The CDR3 spans 13 residues. CDR3 sequence reads: CASGGTGEETQYF. The CDR3 region has the DNA TGTGCTAGTGGTGGGACAGGGGAAGAGACCCAGTACTTC.

The rearrangement joins TRBV20-1 to TRBJ2-3, with D maybe TRBD1 (5 bases). Trimming removed 3 bases from V and 5 bases from J, with 6 bases in between. This CDR3 has 11 amino acids. Germline CDR1 DFQATT, CDR2 SNEGSKA (reference sequence). This CDR3 reads CSASQGDTQYF. The CDR3 region has the DNA TGCAGTGCTAGTCAGGGAGATACGCAGTATTTT.

V usage is TRBV5-1 and J usage is TRBJ2-3; 9 bases are shared with TRBD1. The CDR3 covers 17 residues. The ends lost 5 bases at V and 0 bases at J; junction bases unmatched: 10. Germline-derived CDR1 and CDR2 are SGHRS and YFSETQ. The CDR3 DNA sequence: TGCGCCAGCAGGCTAGGTACCGGGACAGGGAGCACAGATACGCAGTATTTT. It yields the protein CASRLGTGTGSTDTQYF.

Remarks on this clone: Other nucleotide sequences in the sample specify the same CDR3. The J gene is TRBJ2-7, the V gene TRBV12-3 or TRBV12-4; D remains ambiguous. The V end was cut by 3 bases, the J end by 1 base, with 7 bases between. This CDR3 is built from 13 residues. The CDR3 region has the DNA TGTGCCAGCAGTTTGGGCGTATCCTACGAGCAGTACTTC. This sequence encodes CASSLGVSYEQYF.

This clone was counted a single time. The chain links TRBV6-5 to TRBJ1-6; TRBD1 agrees at 9 bases. Trimming cost V 5 bases and J 10 bases; bases outside gene matches: 9. The germline V gene has CDR1 MNHEY and CDR2 SVGAGI. The CDR3 has 15 residues. The CDR3 coding sequence is TGTGCCAGCAGTCGGATAGGACAGGGGTGGTCACCCCTCCACTTT. Amino acids: CASSRIGQGWSPLHF.

This clone occurred many times. The V gene is TRBV7-9, the J gene TRBJ2-5; a weak D match, TRBD2 (5 bases). Trimming shortened V by 5 bases and J by 5 bases, and 15 bases separated the two germline ends. CDR1 and CDR2 (germline): SEHNR, FQNEAQ (reference sequence). The CDR3 runs to 14 residues. The chain's CDR3 is CASSDSGSWETQYF. The CDR3 DNA reads TGTGCCAGCAGCGATTCGGGGTCATGGGAGACCCAGTACTTC.

The V and J genes are TRBV27 and TRBJ2-1, with D possibly matching TRBD1 (6 bases). Germline CDR1 reads MNHEY; CDR2 reads SMNVEV (reference sequence). This CDR3 has 15 amino acids. V lost 4 bases and J 4 bases, leaving 14 bases between the germline ends. The CDR3 loop is CASSSPRDKYNEQFF. In DNA form, the CDR3 reads TGTGCCAGCAGTTCCCCGAGGGACAAGTACAATGAGCAGTTCTTC.

A few counts support this clone. The V and J genes are TRBV7-2 and TRBJ2-3; 10 bases fit TRBD2. With V trimmed by 0 bases and J by 9 bases, 15 bases remained unmatched. The germline V gene encodes CDR1 SGHTA and CDR2 FQGNSA. CDR3 size: 18 residues. CDR3 nucleotides: TGTGCCAGCAGCTTAGCTTTTAGCGGGGGGCCGGGTTTGGGGACGCAGTATTTT. Its translation: CASSLAFSGGPGLGTQYF.

The chain uses TRBV5-6 and TRBJ2-1, with TRBD2 identical over 12 bases. With 5 bases clipped from V and 0 bases from J, the junction kept 6 bases outside the gene matches. The CDR3 totals 17 residues. The V gene's germline CDR1 is SGHDT and CDR2 YYEEEE. In DNA form, the CDR3 reads TGTGCCAGCAGTCGGAGACTAGCGGGAGTCTCCTACAATGAGCAGTTCTTC. Its protein is CASSRRLAGVSYNEQFF.

This clone appeared a single time. The chain joins TRBV6-5 to TRBJ2-5; D uncertain. The CDR3 length is 13 residues. Trimming stripped 8 bases from V and 1 base from J, with 11 bases between. CDR1 MNHEY and CDR2 SVGAGI come from the germline V gene. The DNA for the CDR3 is TGTGCCAGCTCCCAGGATTTCCAAGAGACCCAGTACTTC. This sequence encodes CASSQDFQETQYF.

The chain uses TRBV27 and TRBJ2-3, with 7 nucleotides matching TRBD2. Germline loops: CDR1 MNHEY, CDR2 SMNVEV (reference sequence). This CDR3 contains 15 residues. The V and J ends lost 6 bases and 3 bases, in that order; junction bases with no gene match: 9. The CDR3 protein is CASRRVGGQTDTQYF. In DNA, the CDR3 is TGTGCCAGCAGACGCGTGGGAGGGCAAACAGATACGCAGTATTTT.